The clone carrying this TCR beta chain was found a few times. Its antigen is unknown. The assay was immunoSEQ multiplex PCR, and TCRdb's table has in-frame clones only and misses some. The table lists 63,000 or so clones, over 75% of them singletons. This sample was taken from a study of T cell responses to AZD1222 COVID-19 vaccine. Broader study findings: Repertoires were sampled only after the peak T cell response.

CDR1 KGHSH and CDR2 LQKENI come from the germline V gene. V lost 2 bases and J lost 2, with 7 bases in between. The CDR3 totals 13 residues. This sample comprised peripheral blood, obtained on day 0 of AZD1222 vaccination. The chain has TRBV18 and TRBJ2-7; maybe TRBD2 (6 bases). This receptor was identified in an adult in good health. DNA of the CDR3: TGTGCCAGCTCACCAAGGGAGGCCTACGAGCAGTACTTC. Translation gives CASSPREAYEQYF.